One and the same sample provided the 19 T cell receptor beta chains below, sequenced in a study of T-cell memory formation after mild COVID-19. TCRdb re-called the 5' RACE reads with MiXCR, one entry per CDR3 protein. The sample carries about 320,000 distinct CDR3 sequences, 13% to 15% recorded once. Specimen: PBMCs or a T cell subset sorted from them (not recorded which). The receptors were gathered from a man aged 18 to 30 who had mild COVID-19 (a few samples of this study predate the infection). Cell type and time point are not known.

This clonotype has only a few counts. The chain joins TRBV7-9 to TRBJ2-3; TRBD2 agrees at 7 bases. CDR3 length equals 15 residues. CDR1 and CDR2 from the germline V gene are SEHNR and FQNEAQ (reference sequence). CDR3 nucleotide sequence: TGTGCTACCGCTCGGGGAGCGGGGCTCACAGATACGCAGTATTTT. It encodes CATARGAGLTDTQYF.

This clonotype was counted a few times. The chain couples TRBV6-1 to TRBJ2-2, with 14 bases identical to TRBD2. After removal of 5 bases from V and 2 bases from J, the junction contained 4 bases not matched to a gene. The CDR3 has 17 residues. Per the germline V gene, CDR1 is MNHNS and CDR2 is SASEGT. DNA of the CDR3: TGTGCCAGCAGTCCGGGACTAGCGGGGGTTAACACCGGGGAGCTGTTTTTT. As protein: CASSPGLAGVNTGELFF.

This clonotype was detected many times. V usage is TRBV27 and J usage is TRBJ1-1; perhaps TRBD1 as D (5 bases). V lost 8 bases and J lost 1, with 14 bases in between. Per the germline V gene, CDR1 is MNHEY and CDR2 is SMNVEV (reference sequence). The CDR3 covers 14 residues. The CDR3 nucleotides are TGTGCCAGCTCCTGGGGGGACCAGAACACTGAAGCTTTCTTT. It codes for CASSWGDQNTEAFF.

This clonotype has more than one count but fewer than ten. J is TRBJ2-2 and V is TRBV7-3; D unresolved. V was trimmed by 2 bases and J by 4 bases, leaving 11 bases between them. CDR3 length: 15 residues. The germline gives CDR1 SGHTA, CDR2 FQGTGA. DNA of the CDR3: TGTGCCAGCAGCTTACCCCCTCCTAGCACCGGGGAGCTGTTTTTT. It encodes CASSLPPPSTGELFF.

The V gene is TRBV3-1, the J gene TRBJ2-3, with 8 bases aligning to TRBD1. The V gene's germline CDR1 is LGHDT and CDR2 YNNKEL (reference sequence). V shed 4 bases, J shed 5 bases, and the junction held 14 bases outside the gene matches. This CDR3 region has 17 residues. The CDR3 reads CASSPEEEQGAVDTQYF. CDR3 in DNA: TGTGCCAGCAGCCCAGAGGAGGAGCAGGGGGCCGTAGATACGCAGTATTTT.

This clonotype appeared many times. This chain uses TRBV12-3 or TRBV12-4 with TRBJ2-7, with D maybe TRBD2 (5 bases). The CDR3 has 14 amino acids. Deletions cut 3 bases from V and 4 bases from J, with 13 bases between. The CDR3 DNA follows: TGTGCCAGCAGTTTGGACCCCCGGAGGTACGAGCAGTACGTC. This codes for CASSLDPRRYEQYV.

This clonotype appeared a few times. V and J are TRBV6-5 and TRBJ2-1; 11 bases agree with TRBD2. V trimming: 0 bases; J trimming: 4 bases; junction bases outside the gene matches: 8. Germline CDR1 and CDR2: MNHEY and SVGAGI. This CDR3 is 18 amino acids long. The CDR3 spells CASSYSIPLAGGYNEQFF. DNA of the CDR3: TGTGCCAGCAGTTACTCGATCCCTCTAGCGGGGGGTTACAATGAGCAGTTCTTC.

In its sample, this clonotype was seen a few times. The rearrangement uses TRBV5-1 and TRBJ2-2, with D possibly TRBD2 on 6 matching bases. Trimming took off 7 bases at V and 6 bases at J, with 19 bases between the two ends. CDR1 and CDR2 (germline): SGHRS, YFSETQ. This CDR3 spans 15 amino acids. The DNA for the CDR3 is TGCGCCAGCTCTTCGGGACTGGCTTATCCCGGGGAGCTGTTTTTT. Its protein product is CASSSGLAYPGELFF. The whole variable domain, filled in from reference TRBV5-1 and TRBJ2-2, reads KAGVTQTPRYLIKTRGQQVTLSCSPISGHRSVSWYQQTPGQGLQFLFEYFSETQRNKGNFPGRFSGRQFSNSRSEMNVSTLELGDSALYLCASSSGLAYPGELFFGEGSRLTVL.

This clonotype was seen ten or more times. The chain joins TRBV4-1 to TRBJ2-1; D is uncertain. Trimming left V 4 bases short and J 9 bases short, with 16 bases between. The CDR3 sequence is 14 residues long. The germline V gene has CDR1 MGHRA and CDR2 YSYEKL. The CDR3 region is CASSRNRAPTEQFF. For the CDR3, the DNA is TGCGCCAGCAGCCGTAATCGGGCGCCTACTGAGCAGTTCTTC.

This sequence joins TRBV25-1 and TRBJ1-1; D is unclear. V gave up 3 bases and J gave up 5 bases, with 13 bases separating them. The CDR3 is 14 amino acids. CDR1 MGHDK and CDR2 SYGVNS come from the germline V gene. DNA for the CDR3: TGTGCCAGCAGTGATCGCAGCGAATGGACTGAAGCTTTCTTT. Its translation is CASSDRSEWTEAFF.

In this sample, this clonotype turned up a few times. The chain's CDR3 is CASSYGGETNEKLFF. DNA for the CDR3: TGCGCCAGCAGCTACGGCGGGGAGACTAATGAAAAACTGTTTTTT. This chain uses TRBV5-1 with TRBJ1-4, with D uncertain. Germline V gives CDR1 SGHRS, CDR2 YFSETQ. Trimming pared 3 bases from V and 2 bases from J, leaving 11 bases between. The CDR3 is 15 residues long. Based on the CDR3 plus reference TRBV5-1 and TRBJ1-4, the full variable domain is KAGVTQTPRYLIKTRGQQVTLSCSPISGHRSVSWYQQTPGQGLQFLFEYFSETQRNKGNFPGRFSGRQFSNSRSEMNVSTLELGDSALYLCASSYGGETNEKLFFGSGTQLSVL.

This clonotype came up a few times. The J gene is TRBJ2-5, the V gene TRBV7-6; D not certain. This CDR3 comprises 15 residues. Germline CDR1 and CDR2: SGHVS and FNYEAQ. The V end was cut by 1 base, the J end by 4 bases, with 13 bases between. As DNA, the CDR3 is TGTGCCAGCAGCTTAGAACCCACCGTCGGAGAGACCCAGTACTTC. Its translation: CASSLEPTVGETQYF.

This clonotype was picked up a small number of times. J is TRBJ1-1 and V is TRBV5-1; no reliable D call. V was clipped by 0 bases and J by 4 bases, with 13 bases between them. There are 15 residues in the CDR3. Germline CDR1 reads SGHRS; CDR2 reads YFSETQ. CDR3 DNA: TGCGCCAGCAGCTTGGATGGGGTCGGAGGCACTGAAGCTTTCTTT. This encodes CASSLDGVGGTEAFF.

The chain links TRBV5-1 to TRBJ2-3; tentative D call: TRBD2 (7 bases). V lost 7 bases and J lost 3, with 15 bases in between. The V gene's germline CDR1 is SGHRS and CDR2 YFSETQ. The CDR3 has 14 residues. CDR3 sequence reads: CASGWGGPTDTQYF. CDR3 DNA: TGCGCCAGCGGGTGGGGGGGCCCGACAGATACGCAGTATTTT.

The gene calls are TRBV7-3 and TRBJ2-5; TRBD2 agrees at 7 bases. V trimming: 5 bases; J trimming: 5 bases; junction bases outside the gene matches: 8. This CDR3 is 14 amino acids long. Germline CDR1 reads SGHTA; CDR2 reads FQGTGA. DNA for the CDR3: TGTGCCAGCAGCCCAGGACTAGAAGGCGAGACCCAGTACTTC. It is translated as CASSPGLEGETQYF.

There are a few counts of this clonotype. The chain has TRBV24-1 and TRBJ2-3; TRBD1 aligns across 7 bases. V shed 2 bases, J shed 4 bases, and the junction held 17 bases outside the gene matches. The germline V gene encodes CDR1 KGHDR and CDR2 SFDVKD. CDR3 length equals 19 residues. The CDR3 nucleotides are TGTGCCACCAGTGATTCCCCGGGCGGCGAAGGTGGGACAGCAGATACGCAGTATTTT. Its translation: CATSDSPGGEGGTADTQYF.

In the case of this clonotype: It may be a read error: a sequence one base away is much more abundant. V gene TRBV9 combines with J gene TRBJ2-3; D is possibly TRBD1 or TRBD2 (5 bases each). The CDR3 loop spans 16 amino acids. The germline V gene encodes CDR1 SGDLS and CDR2 YYNGEE. Here the CDR3 DNA reads TGTGCCAGCAGCGTAGAAGGGGAGTGGGTCACAGGTACGCAGTATTTT. Amino acid sequence: CASSVEGEWVTGTQYF.

CDR3 nucleotides: TGCGCCAGCAGCTTGGACCTTACGCAGTATTTT. Translating gives CASSLDLTQYF. The chain uses TRBV5-1 and TRBJ2-3; D gene unclear. V shed 0 bases and J shed 8 bases, with 4 bases lying between them. CDR1 and CDR2 (germline): SGHRS, YFSETQ. This CDR3 has 11 residues.

This clonotype was seen many times. The rearrangement uses TRBV7-2 and TRBJ2-4; D assignment may be TRBD1 or TRBD2 (5 bases each). This CDR3 has 15 residues. Germline V gives CDR1 SGHTA, CDR2 FQGNSA. V was clipped by 5 bases and J by 8 bases, with 19 bases between them. CDR3 region: CASSPLTGPSDIQYF. CDR3 bases: TGTGCCAGCAGCCCCCTTACGGGACCCTCAGACATTCAGTACTTC. The complete variable domain, with remaining parts taken from reference TRBV7-2 and TRBJ2-4, reads GAGVSQSPSNKVTEKGKDVELRCDPISGHTALYWYRQSLGQGLEFLIYFQGNSAPDKSGLPSDRFSAERTGGSVSTLTIQRTQQEDSAVYLCASSPLTGPSDIQYFGAGTRLSVL.